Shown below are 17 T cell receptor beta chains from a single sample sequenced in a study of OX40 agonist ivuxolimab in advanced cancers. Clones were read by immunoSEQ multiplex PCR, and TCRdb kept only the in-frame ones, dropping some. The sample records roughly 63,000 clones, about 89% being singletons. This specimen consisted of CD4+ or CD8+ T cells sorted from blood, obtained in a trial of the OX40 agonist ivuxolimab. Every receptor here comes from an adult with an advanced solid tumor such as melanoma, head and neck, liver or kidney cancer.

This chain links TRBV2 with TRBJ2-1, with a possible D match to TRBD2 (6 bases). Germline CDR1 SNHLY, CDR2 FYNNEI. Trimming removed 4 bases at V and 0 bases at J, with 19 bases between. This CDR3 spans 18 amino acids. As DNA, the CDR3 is TGTGCCAGCAGTGGAAGTGTACAGTGGGGAGGCTCCTACAATGAGCAGTTCTTC. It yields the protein CASSGSVQWGGSYNEQFF.

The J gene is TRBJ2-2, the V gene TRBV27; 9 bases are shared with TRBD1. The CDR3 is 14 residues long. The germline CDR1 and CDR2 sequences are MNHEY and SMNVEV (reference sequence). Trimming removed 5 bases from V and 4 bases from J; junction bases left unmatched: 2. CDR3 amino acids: CASSLDRGTGELFF. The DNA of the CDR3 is TGTGCCAGCAGTCTGGACAGGGGCACCGGGGAGCTGTTTTTT.

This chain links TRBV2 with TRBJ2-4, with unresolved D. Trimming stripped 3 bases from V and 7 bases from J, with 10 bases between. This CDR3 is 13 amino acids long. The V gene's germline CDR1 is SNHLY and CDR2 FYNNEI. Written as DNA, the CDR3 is TGTGCCAGCAGTGACCTGTACTTGAACATTCAGTACTTC. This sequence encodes CASSDLYLNIQYF.

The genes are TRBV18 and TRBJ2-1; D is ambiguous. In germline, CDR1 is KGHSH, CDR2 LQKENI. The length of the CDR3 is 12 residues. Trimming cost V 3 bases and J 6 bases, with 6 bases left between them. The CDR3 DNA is TGTGCCAGCTCACCGTTAAGCAATGAGCAGTTCTTC. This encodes CASSPLSNEQFF.

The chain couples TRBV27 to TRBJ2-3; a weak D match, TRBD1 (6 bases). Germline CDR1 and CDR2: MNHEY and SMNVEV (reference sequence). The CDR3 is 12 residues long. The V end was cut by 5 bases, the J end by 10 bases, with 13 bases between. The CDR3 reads CASSPTGSAQYF. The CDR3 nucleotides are TGTGCCAGCAGTCCAACAGGGTCTGCGCAGTATTTT.

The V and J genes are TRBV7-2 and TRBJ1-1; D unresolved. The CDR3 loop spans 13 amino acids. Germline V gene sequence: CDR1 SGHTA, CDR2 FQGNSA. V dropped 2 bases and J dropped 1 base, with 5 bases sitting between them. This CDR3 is CASSLTQNTEAFF. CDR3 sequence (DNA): TGTGCCAGCAGCTTAACCCAGAACACTGAAGCTTTCTTT.

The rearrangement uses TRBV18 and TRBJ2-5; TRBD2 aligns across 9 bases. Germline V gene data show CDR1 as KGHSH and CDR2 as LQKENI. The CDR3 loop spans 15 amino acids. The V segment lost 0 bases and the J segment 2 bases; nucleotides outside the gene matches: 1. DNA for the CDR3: TGTGCCAGCTCACCACCGAGCGGGGGGCAAGAGACCCAGTACTTC. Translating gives CASSPPSGGQETQYF.

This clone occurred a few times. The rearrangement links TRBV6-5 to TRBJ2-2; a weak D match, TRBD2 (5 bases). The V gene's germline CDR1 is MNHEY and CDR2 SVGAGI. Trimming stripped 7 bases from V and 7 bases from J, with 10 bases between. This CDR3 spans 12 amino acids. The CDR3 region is CASTEGVGELFF. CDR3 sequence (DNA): TGTGCCAGCACCGAGGGAGTCGGGGAGCTGTTTTTT.

The CDR3, as DNA: TGCGCCAGCAGCTTGACAGGAGGAGAGACCCAGTACTTC. This encodes CASSLTGGETQYF. J is TRBJ2-5 and V is TRBV5-1; tentatively, D is TRBD1 or TRBD2 (5 bases each). The CDR3 covers 13 residues. V dropped 1 base and J dropped 4 bases, with 8 bases sitting between them. CDR1 is SGHRS, CDR2 YFSETQ, per germline.

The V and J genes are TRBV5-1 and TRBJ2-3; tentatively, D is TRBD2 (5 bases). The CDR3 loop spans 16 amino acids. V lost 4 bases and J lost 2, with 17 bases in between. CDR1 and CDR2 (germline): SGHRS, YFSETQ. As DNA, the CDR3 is TGCGCCAGCAGCCTAGGACTCTCGTGGGTCACAGATACGCAGTATTTT. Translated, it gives CASSLGLSWVTDTQYF.

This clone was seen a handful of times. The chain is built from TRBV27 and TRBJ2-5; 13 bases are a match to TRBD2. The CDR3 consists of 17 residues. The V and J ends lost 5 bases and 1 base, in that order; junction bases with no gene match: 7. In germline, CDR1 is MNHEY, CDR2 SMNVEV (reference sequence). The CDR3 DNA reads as TGTGCCAGCAGTCCCCGGACTAGCGGGAGCTTCCAAGAGACCCAGTACTTC. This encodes CASSPRTSGSFQETQYF.

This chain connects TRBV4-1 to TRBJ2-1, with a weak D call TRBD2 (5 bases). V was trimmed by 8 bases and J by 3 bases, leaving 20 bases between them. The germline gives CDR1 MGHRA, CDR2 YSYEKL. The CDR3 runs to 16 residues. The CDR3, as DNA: TGCGCCAGCTCCGATCCCGGGGTATCCCGCTACAATGAGCAGTTCTTC. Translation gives CASSDPGVSRYNEQFF.

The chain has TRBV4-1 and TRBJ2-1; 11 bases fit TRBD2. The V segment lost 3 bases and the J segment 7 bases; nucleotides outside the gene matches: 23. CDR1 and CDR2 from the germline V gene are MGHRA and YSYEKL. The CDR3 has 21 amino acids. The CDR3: CASSHKTGLAGGRGLGNEQFF. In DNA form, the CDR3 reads TGCGCCAGCAGCCACAAGACAGGGCTAGCGGGAGGCCGGGGGCTGGGGAATGAGCAGTTCTTC.

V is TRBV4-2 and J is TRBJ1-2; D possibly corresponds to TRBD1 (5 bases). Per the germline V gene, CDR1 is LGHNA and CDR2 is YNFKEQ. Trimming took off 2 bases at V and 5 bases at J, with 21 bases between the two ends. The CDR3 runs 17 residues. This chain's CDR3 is CASSQRYGDSAAYGYTF. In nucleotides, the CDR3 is TGTGCCAGCAGCCAACGCTACGGGGACTCAGCGGCATATGGCTACACCTTC.

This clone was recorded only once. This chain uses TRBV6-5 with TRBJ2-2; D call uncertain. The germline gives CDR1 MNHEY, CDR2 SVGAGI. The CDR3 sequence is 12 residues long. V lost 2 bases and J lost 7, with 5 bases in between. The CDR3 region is CASSYLGGELFF. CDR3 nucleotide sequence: TGTGCCAGCAGTTACCTAGGCGGGGAGCTGTTTTTT.

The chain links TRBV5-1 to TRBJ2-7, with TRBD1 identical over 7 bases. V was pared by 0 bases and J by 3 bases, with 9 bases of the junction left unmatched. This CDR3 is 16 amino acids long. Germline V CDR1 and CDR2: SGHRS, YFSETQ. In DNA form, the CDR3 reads TGCGCCAGCAGCTTGGGGTTAGGGGGCAGCGACTACGAGCAGTACTTC. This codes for CASSLGLGGSDYEQYF.

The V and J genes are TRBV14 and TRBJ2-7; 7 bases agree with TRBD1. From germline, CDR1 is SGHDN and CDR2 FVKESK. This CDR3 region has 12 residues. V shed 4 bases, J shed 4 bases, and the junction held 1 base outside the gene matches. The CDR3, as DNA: TGTGCCAGCAGCCGGGACAGATACGAGCAGTACTTC. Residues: CASSRDRYEQYF.